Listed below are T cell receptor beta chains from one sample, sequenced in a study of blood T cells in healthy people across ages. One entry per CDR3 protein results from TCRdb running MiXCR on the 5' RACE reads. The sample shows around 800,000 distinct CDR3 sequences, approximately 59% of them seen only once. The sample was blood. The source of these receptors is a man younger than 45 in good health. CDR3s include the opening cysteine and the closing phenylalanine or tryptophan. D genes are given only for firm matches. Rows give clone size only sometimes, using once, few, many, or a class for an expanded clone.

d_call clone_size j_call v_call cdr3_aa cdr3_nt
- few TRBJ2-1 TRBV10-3 CAIHTPGNEQFF TGTGCCATCCACACGCCGGGGAATGAGCAGTTCTTC
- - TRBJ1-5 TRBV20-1 CSATTTGLSNQPQHF TGCAGTGCTACCACCACAGGGTTGAGCAATCAGCCCCAGCATTTT
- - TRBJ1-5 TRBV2 CASSNIDQPQHF TGTGCCAGCAGCAACATAGATCAGCCCCAGCATTTT
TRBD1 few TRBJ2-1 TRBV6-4 CASSRDRDTYNEQFF TGTGCCAGCAGTCGAGACAGGGACACCTACAATGAGCAGTTCTTC
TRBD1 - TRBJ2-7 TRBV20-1 CSAAGTGLYEQYF TGCAGTGCCGCCGGGACAGGGCTCTACGAGCAGTACTTC
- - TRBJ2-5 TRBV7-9 CASTGGGRHDETQYF TGTGCCAGCACCGGGGGTGGGCGCCATGACGAGACCCAGTACTTC
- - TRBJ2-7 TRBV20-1 CSATEGTLYEQYF TGCAGTGCAACGGAGGGTACCCTATACGAGCAGTACTTC
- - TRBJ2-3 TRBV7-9 CASSSRGATDTQYF TGTGCCAGCAGTTCTCGCGGGGCCACAGATACGCAGTATTTT
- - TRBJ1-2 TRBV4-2 CASSQDYPGVYGYTF TGTGCCAGCAGCCAAGATTATCCGGGGGTCTATGGCTACACCTTC
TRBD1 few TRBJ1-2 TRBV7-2 CASRLGQGANYGYTF TGTGCCAGCAGATTAGGACAGGGGGCTAACTATGGCTACACCTTC
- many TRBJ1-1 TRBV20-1 CSASPGLSQRRGTEAFF TGCAGTGCTAGTCCGGGGTTATCCCAGAGAAGAGGCACTGAAGCTTTCTTT
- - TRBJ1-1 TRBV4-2 CASSQDRDTPTEAFF TGTGCCAGCAGCCAAGACCGGGACACCCCTACTGAAGCTTTCTTT
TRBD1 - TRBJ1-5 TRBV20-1 CSISGRTGENQPQHF TGCAGTATCTCAGGAAGGACAGGGGAGAATCAGCCCCAGCATTTT
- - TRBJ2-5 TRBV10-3 CAISESKGGQETQYF TGTGCCATCAGTGAGTCGAAGGGCGGCCAAGAGACCCAGTACTTC
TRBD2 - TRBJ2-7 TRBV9 CASSHSGGGIYEQYF TGTGCCAGCAGTCACAGCGGGGGGGGAATCTACGAGCAGTACTTC
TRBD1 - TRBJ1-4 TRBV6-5 CASRTQGFGNEKLFF TGTGCCAGCAGGACACAGGGGTTCGGTAATGAAAAACTGTTTTTT
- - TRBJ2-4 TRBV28 CASSLWPGGAKNIQYF TGTGCCAGCAGTTTATGGCCAGGGGGGGCCAAAAACATTCAGTACTTC
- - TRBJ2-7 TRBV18 CASSPPGQREQYF TGTGCCAGCTCACCACCGGGGCAGAGGGAGCAGTACTTC
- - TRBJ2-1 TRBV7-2 CASSLEGYSNNERFF TGTGCCAGCAGCTTAGAGGGCTATTCAAACAATGAGCGGTTCTTC
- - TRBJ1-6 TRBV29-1 CSAEVVNGPPLHF TGCAGCGCTGAGGTGGTTAATGGGCCGCCCCTCCACTTT
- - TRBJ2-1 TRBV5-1 CASSTAVKYNEQFF TGCGCCAGCAGCACAGCCGTAAAGTACAATGAGCAGTTCTTC
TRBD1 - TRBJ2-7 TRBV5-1 CASSLRTGTESYEQYF TGCGCCAGCAGCTTGAGGACAGGGACGGAATCCTACGAGCAGTACTTC
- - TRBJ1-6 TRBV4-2 CASSQRQGLSPLHF TGTGCCAGCAGCCAAAGGCAGGGACTTTCACCCCTCCACTTT
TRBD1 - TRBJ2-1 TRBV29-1 CSVDRTGAYNEQFF TGCAGCGTTGATAGGACAGGGGCCTACAATGAGCAGTTCTTC
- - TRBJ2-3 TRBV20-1 CSAHFLGGGSDTQYF TGCAGTGCTCACTTCTTAGGGGGGGGATCAGATACGCAGTATTTT
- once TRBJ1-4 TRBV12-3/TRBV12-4 CASSRVTDEKLFF TGTGCCAGCAGCCGGGTCACCGATGAAAAACTGTTTTTT
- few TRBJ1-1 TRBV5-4 CASSHSFLNTEAFF TGTGCCAGCAGCCACTCGTTTTTGAACACTGAAGCTTTCTTT
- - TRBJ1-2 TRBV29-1 CSVGETGQFNYGYTF TGCAGCGTTGGCGAAACAGGACAATTTAACTATGGCTACACCTTC
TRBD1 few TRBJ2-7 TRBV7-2 CASSSPPTGVEQYF TGTGCCAGCAGCTCGCCACCGACAGGGGTCGAGCAGTACTTC
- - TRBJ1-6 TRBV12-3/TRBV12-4 CASKWQGHNSPLHF TGTGCCAGCAAATGGCAGGGCCATAATTCACCCCTCCACTTT
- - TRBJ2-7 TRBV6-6 CASTQGAEQYF TGTGCCAGCACCCAGGGAGCCGAGCAGTACTTC
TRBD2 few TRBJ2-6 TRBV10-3 CAISEATGLARDPSGANVLTF TGTGCCATCAGTGAGGCGACGGGACTAGCGAGGGATCCCTCTGGGGCCAACGTCCTGACTTTC
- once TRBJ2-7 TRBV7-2 CASSLVWQGGYYEQYF TGTGCCAGCAGCTTAGTGTGGCAGGGGGGATACTACGAGCAGTACTTC
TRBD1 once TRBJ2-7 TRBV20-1 CSASFGTGAYEQYF TGCAGTGCTTCATTCGGGACAGGGGCGTACGAGCAGTACTTC
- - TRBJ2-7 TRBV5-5 CASSLAPGAAYEQYF TGTGCCAGCAGCTTGGCCCCGGGGGCCGCCTACGAGCAGTACTTC
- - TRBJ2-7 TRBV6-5 CASSYATSPPSYEQYF TGTGCCAGCAGTTACGCCACAAGCCCTCCCTCTTACGAGCAGTACTTC
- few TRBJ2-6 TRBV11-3 CASSPTAGANVLTF TGTGCCAGCAGCCCTACTGCTGGGGCCAACGTCCTGACTTTC
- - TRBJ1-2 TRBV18 CASSPFRTERYGYTF TGTGCCAGCTCACCGTTCCGGACAGAACGCTATGGCTACACCTTC
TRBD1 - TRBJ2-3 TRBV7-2 CASREDRVPTDTQYF TGTGCCAGCAGAGAAGACAGGGTTCCAACAGATACGCAGTATTTT
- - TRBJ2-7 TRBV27 CASRMGLEVYF TGTGCCAGCAGGATGGGACTCGAGGTGTACTTC
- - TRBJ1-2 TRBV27 CASSSRFGGYGYTF TGTGCCAGCAGCTCTCGCTTTGGGGGCTATGGCTACACCTTC
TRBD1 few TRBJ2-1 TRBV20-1 CSARDRDRGHLNEQFF TGCAGTGCTAGAGATCGGGACAGGGGACACCTCAATGAGCAGTTCTTC
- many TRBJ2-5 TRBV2 CASSEARALRETQYF TGTGCCAGCAGTGAAGCTAGGGCCCTCCGGGAGACCCAGTACTTC
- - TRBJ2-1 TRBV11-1 CASSLLEGGYNEQFF TGTGCCAGCAGCTTATTAGAGGGGGGGTACAATGAGCAGTTCTTC
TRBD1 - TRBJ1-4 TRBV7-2 CASSLGRFRGQGEKLFF TGTGCCAGCAGCTTAGGCCGTTTCAGGGGGCAGGGAGAAAAACTGTTTTTT
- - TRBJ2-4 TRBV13 CASSFGLQPRDIQYF TGTGCCAGCAGCTTCGGACTCCAACCCAGGGACATTCAGTACTTC
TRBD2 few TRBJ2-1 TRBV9 CASSPRLAGATNEQFF TGTGCCAGCAGCCCCCGACTAGCGGGGGCCACTAATGAGCAGTTCTTC
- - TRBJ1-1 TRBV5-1 CASSLGFQTEAFF TGCGCCAGCAGCTTGGGCTTCCAGACTGAAGCTTTCTTT
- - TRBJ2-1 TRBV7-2 CASSLYGGVRDEQFF TGTGCCAGCAGCTTATACGGGGGCGTCCGAGATGAGCAGTTCTTC
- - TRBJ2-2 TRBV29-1 CSVETGRPTDTGELFF TGCAGCGTTGAGACGGGGAGGCCCACCGACACCGGGGAGCTGTTTTTT
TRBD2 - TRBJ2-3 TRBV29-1 CSVGGGSTDTQYF TGCAGCGTTGGCGGGGGGAGTACAGATACGCAGTATTTT
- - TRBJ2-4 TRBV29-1 CSVGQKKNIQYF TGCAGCGTTGGACAAAAGAAAAACATTCAGTACTTC
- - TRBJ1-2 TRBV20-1 CSASPDTDYGYTF TGCAGTGCTTCCCCGGACACGGACTATGGCTACACCTTC
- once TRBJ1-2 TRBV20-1 CSARVGAFPLPNYGYTF TGCAGTGCTCGTGTCGGGGCCTTCCCCCTTCCTAACTATGGCTACACCTTC
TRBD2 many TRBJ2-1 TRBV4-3 CASSQDLGLAGEQFF TGCGCCAGCAGCCAAGATCTTGGTCTAGCGGGCGAGCAGTTCTTC
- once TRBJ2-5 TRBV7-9 CASSHRDAQETQYF TGTGCCAGCAGCCACCGGGACGCTCAAGAGACCCAGTACTTC
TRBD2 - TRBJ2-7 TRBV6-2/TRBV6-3 CASSYTGTSRGYYEQYF TGTGCCAGCAGTTACACAGGGACTAGCAGGGGGTACTACGAGCAGTACTTC
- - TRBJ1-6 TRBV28 CASSLFTRPLHF TGTGCCAGCAGTTTATTCACCCGCCCCCTCCACTTT